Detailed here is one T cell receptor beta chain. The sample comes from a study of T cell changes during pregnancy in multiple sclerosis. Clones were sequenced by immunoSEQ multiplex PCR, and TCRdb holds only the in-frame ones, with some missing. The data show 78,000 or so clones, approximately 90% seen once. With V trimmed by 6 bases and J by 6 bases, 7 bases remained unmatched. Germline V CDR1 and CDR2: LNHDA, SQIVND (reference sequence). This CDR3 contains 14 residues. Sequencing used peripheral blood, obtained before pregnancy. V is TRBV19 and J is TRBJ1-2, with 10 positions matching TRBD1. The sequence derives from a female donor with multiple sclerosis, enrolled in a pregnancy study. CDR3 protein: CASSFVTGGNGYTF. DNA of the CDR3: TGTGCCAGTAGCTTTGTGACAGGGGGCAATGGCTACACCTTC.